What follows are 8 T cell receptor beta chains derived from one specimen sequenced in a study of T cell changes during pregnancy in multiple sclerosis. Profiled with immunoSEQ multiplex PCR; TCRdb holds only in-frame clones, not every one. Found here are around 37,000 clones, approximately 90% of them singletons; the top ten hold 6% to 7.5%. Specimen: CD8+ T cells from peripheral blood mononuclear cells, collected in the third trimester of pregnancy. Every receptor here comes from a female donor with multiple sclerosis, enrolled in a pregnancy study.

The chain links TRBV10-2 to TRBJ1-5; TRBD1 matches 9 bases. CDR3 length equals 16 residues. The junction had 8 bases not matched to a gene; V was cut back by 5 bases and J by 3 bases. Germline CDR1 and CDR2: WSHSY and SAAADI. The CDR3 DNA sequence: TGCGCCAGCAGTATGGACAGGGGATATGTCAATCAGCCCCAGCATTTT. Translating gives CASSMDRGYVNQPQHF.

The rearrangement uses TRBV28 and TRBJ2-7; 7 nucleotides agree with TRBD1. Trimming at V came to 9 bases and at J to 3 bases, leaving 8 bases not matched to a gene. Germline values: CDR1 MDHEN, CDR2 SYDVKM. CDR3 length equals 13 residues. CDR3 amino acids: CASHRGSVYEQYF. The CDR3 nucleotides read TGTGCCAGTCACAGGGGATCAGTCTACGAGCAGTACTTC.

The chain joins TRBV4-3 to TRBJ2-7; D may be TRBD1 (5 bases). The CDR3 consists of 17 residues. The germline V and J ends were trimmed by 0 bases and 1 base, with 16 bases remaining between them. Germline V gives CDR1 LGHNA, CDR2 YSLEER. The CDR3 protein is CASSQERIGATSYEQYF. The CDR3 nucleotides read TGCGCCAGCAGCCAAGAAAGGATAGGGGCCACTTCCTACGAGCAGTACTTC.

A note on this clone: The junction shows a germline mismatch at one end, possibly a read error. The V gene is TRBV4-1, the J gene TRBJ1-2, with TRBD1 matching over 9 bases. CDR3 length: 15 residues. CDR1 is MGHRA, CDR2 YSYEKL, per germline. The CDR3 DNA follows: TGCGCCAGCAGGCAAGGATCCGGGACAGGGTATGGCTACACCTTC. Translated, it gives CASRQGSGTGYGYTF.

The chain uses TRBV7-8 and TRBJ2-7, with D maybe TRBD1 (6 bases). Germline assignment: CDR1 SGHVS and CDR2 FQNEAQ. V lost 5 bases and J lost 1, with 12 bases in between. The CDR3 runs to 14 residues. DNA for the CDR3: TGTGCCAGCAGCCCCCGGGACAAATCCTACGAGCAGTACTTC. Translation: CASSPRDKSYEQYF.

The rearrangement joins TRBV27 to TRBJ2-5; no clear D. Germline V gene data show CDR1 as MNHEY and CDR2 as SMNVEV (reference sequence). This CDR3 has 14 residues. Between the trimmed V and J ends, which lost 6 bases and 4 bases, there was a span of 15 bases. CDR3 nucleotides: TGTGCCAGCAGCCCCATCGAGGCTCGAGAGACCCAGTACTTC. The encoded protein is CASSPIEARETQYF.

The gene calls are TRBV6-4 and TRBJ1-2; 9 nucleotides line up with TRBD1. After removal of 6 bases from V and 4 bases from J, the junction contained 9 bases not matched to a gene. The CDR3 spans 15 residues. CDR1 MRHNA and CDR2 SNTAGT come from the germline V gene. The CDR3, as DNA: TGTGCCAGCAGGCTCCGGGACAGGGTGTCCTATGGCTACACCTTC. This sequence encodes CASRLRDRVSYGYTF.

The chain has TRBV27 and TRBJ1-2, with D perhaps matching TRBD1 (5 bases). Germline CDR1 MNHEY, CDR2 SMNVEV (reference sequence). This CDR3 region has 14 residues. V was trimmed by 2 bases and J by 8 bases, leaving 15 bases between them. The CDR3 nucleotides read TGTGCCAGCAGTTTAGCCCAAGCAGGGTCGGGCTACACCTTC. Protein sequence: CASSLAQAGSGYTF.